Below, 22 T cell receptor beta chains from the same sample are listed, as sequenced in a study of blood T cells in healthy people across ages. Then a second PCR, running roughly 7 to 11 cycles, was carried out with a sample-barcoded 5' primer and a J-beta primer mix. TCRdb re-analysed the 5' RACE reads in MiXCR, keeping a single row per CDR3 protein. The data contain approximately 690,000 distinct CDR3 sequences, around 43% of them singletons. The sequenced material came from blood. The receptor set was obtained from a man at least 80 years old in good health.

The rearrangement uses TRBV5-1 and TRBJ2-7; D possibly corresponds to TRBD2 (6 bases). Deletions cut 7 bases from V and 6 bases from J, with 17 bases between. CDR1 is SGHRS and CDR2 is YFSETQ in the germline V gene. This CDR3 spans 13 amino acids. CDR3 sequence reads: CASYRDWGGEQYF. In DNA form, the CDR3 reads TGCGCCAGCTACCGGGACTGGGGTGGCGAGCAGTACTTC.

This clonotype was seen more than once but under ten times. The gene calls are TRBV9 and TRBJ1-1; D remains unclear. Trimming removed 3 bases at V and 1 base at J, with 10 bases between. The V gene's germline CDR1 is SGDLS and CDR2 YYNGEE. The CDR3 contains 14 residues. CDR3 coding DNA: TGTGCCAGCAGCGAGGCCCGGGGGAACACTGAAGCTTTCTTT. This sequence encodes CASSEARGNTEAFF.

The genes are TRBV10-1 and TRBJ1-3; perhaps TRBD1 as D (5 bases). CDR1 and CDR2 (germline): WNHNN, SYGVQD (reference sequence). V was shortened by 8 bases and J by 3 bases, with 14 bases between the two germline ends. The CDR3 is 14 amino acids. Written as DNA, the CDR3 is TGCGCCAGCTCACGGAACAGGATTGGAAACACCATATATTTT. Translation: CASSRNRIGNTIYF.

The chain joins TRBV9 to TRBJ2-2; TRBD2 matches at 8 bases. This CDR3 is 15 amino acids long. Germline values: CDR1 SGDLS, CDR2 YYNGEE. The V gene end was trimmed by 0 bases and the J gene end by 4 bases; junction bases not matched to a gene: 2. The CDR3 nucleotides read TGTGCCAGCAGCGTAGACGGGAGGGCCACCGGGGAGCTGTTTTTT. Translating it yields CASSVDGRATGELFF.

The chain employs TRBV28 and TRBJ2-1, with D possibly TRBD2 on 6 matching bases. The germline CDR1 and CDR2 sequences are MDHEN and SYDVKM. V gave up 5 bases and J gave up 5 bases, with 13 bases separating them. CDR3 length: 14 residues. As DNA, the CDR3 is TGTGCCAGCAGTCTTGGGACTTTAAACAATGAGCAGTTCTTC. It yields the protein CASSLGTLNNEQFF.

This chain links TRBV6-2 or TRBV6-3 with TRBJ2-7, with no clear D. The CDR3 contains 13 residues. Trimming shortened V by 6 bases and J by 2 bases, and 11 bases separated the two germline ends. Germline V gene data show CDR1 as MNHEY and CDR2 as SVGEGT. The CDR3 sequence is CASSRPPTYEQYF. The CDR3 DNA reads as TGTGCCAGCAGCCGACCCCCCACCTACGAGCAGTACTTC.

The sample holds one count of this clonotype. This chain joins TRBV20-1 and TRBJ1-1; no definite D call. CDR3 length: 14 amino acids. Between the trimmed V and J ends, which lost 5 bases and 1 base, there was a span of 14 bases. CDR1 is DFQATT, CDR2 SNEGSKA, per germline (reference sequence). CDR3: CSARFLGRNTEAFF. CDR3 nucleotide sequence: TGCAGTGCTCGATTCCTAGGCAGGAACACTGAAGCTTTCTTT.

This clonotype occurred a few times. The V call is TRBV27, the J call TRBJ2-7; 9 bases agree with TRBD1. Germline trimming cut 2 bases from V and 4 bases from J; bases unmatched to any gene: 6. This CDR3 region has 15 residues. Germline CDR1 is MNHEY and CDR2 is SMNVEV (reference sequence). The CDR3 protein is CASSLNRDRVYEQYF. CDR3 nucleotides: TGTGCCAGCAGTTTAAACAGGGACAGGGTGTACGAGCAGTACTTC.

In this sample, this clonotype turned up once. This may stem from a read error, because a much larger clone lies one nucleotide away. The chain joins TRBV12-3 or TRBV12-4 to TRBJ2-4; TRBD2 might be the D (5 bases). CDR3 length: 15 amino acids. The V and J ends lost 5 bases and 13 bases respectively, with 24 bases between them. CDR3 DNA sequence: TGTGCCAGCAGTCGATCCGGGATAGGCCTAGACGGGCAGTACTTC. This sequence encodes CASSRSGIGLDGQYF.

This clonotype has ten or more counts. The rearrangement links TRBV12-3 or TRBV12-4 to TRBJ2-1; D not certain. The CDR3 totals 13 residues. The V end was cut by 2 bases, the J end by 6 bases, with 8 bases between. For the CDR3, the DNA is TGTGCCAGCAGTTTAAGTTGGGGCAATGAGCAGTTCTTC. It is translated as CASSLSWGNEQFF.

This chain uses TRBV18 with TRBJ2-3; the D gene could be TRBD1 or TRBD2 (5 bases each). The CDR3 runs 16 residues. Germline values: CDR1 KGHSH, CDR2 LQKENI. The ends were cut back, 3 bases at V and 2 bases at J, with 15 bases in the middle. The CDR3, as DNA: TGTGCCAGCTCACCCGATTCGAGGGGATTCACAGATACGCAGTATTTT. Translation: CASSPDSRGFTDTQYF. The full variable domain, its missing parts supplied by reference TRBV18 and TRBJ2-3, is NAGVMQNPRHLVRRRGQEARLRCSPMKGHSHVYWYRQLPEEGLKFMVYLQKENIIDESGMPKERFSAEFPKEGPSILRIQQVVRGDSAAYFCASSPDSRGFTDTQYFGPGTRLTVL.

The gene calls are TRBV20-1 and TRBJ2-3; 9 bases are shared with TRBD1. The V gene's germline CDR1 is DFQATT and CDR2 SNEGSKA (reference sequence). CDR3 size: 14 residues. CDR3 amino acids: CGKSQGASTDTQYF. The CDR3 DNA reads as TGCGGAAAATCACAGGGGGCGAGCACAGATACGCAGTATTTT.

The CDR3 sequence is CASSTWTGTNTGELFF. In DNA, the CDR3 is TGCGCCAGCAGCACTTGGACAGGAACGAACACCGGGGAGCTGTTTTTT. V and J are TRBV5-1 and TRBJ2-2; 7 bases align to TRBD1. V lost 4 bases to trimming and J lost 0 bases; unmatched junction nucleotides: 6. The CDR3 spans 16 residues. Germline CDR1 reads SGHRS; CDR2 reads YFSETQ. Looking up the rest from reference TRBV5-1 and TRBJ2-2 gives the full variable domain: KAGVTQTPRYLIKTRGQQVTLSCSPISGHRSVSWYQQTPGQGLQFLFEYFSETQRNKGNFPGRFSGRQFSNSRSEMNVSTLELGDSALYLCASSTWTGTNTGELFFGEGSRLTVL.

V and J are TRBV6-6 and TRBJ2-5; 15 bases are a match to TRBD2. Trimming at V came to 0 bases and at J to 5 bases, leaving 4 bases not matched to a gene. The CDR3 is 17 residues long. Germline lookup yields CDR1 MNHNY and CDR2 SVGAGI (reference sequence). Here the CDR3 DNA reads TGTGCCAGCAGTTACTCTGGACTAGCGGGAGGGAGGGAGACCCAGTACTTC. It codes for CASSYSGLAGGRETQYF.

In nucleotides, the CDR3 is TGTGCCAGCAGCCAAGACCCCGGACAGGGCGGACAAGAGACCCAGTACTTC. Residues: CASSQDPGQGGQETQYF. The chain uses TRBV4-2 and TRBJ2-5; 8 bases are a match to TRBD1. J was trimmed by 2 bases and V by 0 bases; bases with no gene match: 8. This CDR3 is built from 17 residues. CDR1 and CDR2 from the germline V gene are LGHNA and YNFKEQ.

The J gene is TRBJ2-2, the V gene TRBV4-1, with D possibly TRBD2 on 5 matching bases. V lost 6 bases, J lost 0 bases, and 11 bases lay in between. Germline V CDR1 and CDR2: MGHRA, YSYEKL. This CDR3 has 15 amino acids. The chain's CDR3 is CASRDWGTNTGELFF. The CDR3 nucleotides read TGCGCCAGCAGGGACTGGGGAACGAACACCGGGGAGCTGTTTTTT.

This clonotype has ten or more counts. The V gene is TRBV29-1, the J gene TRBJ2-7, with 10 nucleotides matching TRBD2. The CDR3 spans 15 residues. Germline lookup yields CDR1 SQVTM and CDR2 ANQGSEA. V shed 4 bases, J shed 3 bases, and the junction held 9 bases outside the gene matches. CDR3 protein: CSVGGGAGGFYEQYF. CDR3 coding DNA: TGCAGCGTTGGAGGGGGAGCGGGAGGGTTCTACGAGCAGTACTTC.

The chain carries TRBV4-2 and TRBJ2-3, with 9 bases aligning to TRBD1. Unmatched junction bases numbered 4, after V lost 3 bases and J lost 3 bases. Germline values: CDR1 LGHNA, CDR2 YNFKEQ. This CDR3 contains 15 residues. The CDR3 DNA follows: TGTGCCAGCAGCCAGACGGGACAGGGAACAGATACGCAGTATTTT. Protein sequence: CASSQTGQGTDTQYF.

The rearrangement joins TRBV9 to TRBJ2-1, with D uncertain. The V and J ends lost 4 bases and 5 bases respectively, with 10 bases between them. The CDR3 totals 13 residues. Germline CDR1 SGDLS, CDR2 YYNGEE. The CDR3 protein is CASSQTPHNEQFF. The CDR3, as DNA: TGTGCCAGCAGCCAAACCCCTCACAATGAGCAGTTCTTC.

CDR3 DNA sequence: TGTGCCAGCCCCGGGACAGGCGGAACTGAAGCTTTCTTT. Translating gives CASPGTGGTEAFF. This sequence joins TRBV18 and TRBJ1-1, with 8 bases lining up with TRBD1. J gave up 5 bases and V 8 bases, and 7 bases lay outside the gene matches. Germline assignment: CDR1 KGHSH and CDR2 LQKENI. The CDR3 sequence is 13 residues long.

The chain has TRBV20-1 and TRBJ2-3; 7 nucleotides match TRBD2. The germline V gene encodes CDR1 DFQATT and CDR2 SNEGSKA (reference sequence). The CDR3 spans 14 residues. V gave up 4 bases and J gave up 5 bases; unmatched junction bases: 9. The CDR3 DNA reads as TGCAGTGCTAAAGGACTAGGGCATCAAGATACGCAGTATTTT. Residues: CSAKGLGHQDTQYF.

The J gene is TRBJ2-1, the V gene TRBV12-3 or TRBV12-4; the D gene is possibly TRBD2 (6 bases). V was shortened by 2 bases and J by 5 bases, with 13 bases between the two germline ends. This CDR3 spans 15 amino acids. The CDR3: CASSLTLARNNEQFF. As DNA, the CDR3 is TGTGCCAGCAGTTTAACTCTAGCGCGTAACAATGAGCAGTTCTTC.